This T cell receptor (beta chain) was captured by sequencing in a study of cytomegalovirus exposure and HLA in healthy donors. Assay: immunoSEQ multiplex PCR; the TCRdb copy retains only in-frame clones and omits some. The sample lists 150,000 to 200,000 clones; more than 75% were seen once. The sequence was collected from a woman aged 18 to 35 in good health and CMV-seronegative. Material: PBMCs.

CDR3 nucleotides: TGTGCCAGCAGCAGGGGACAGCTTAATGAAAAACTGTTTTTT. Translating it yields CASSRGQLNEKLFF. The J gene is TRBJ1-4, the V gene TRBV7-2; TRBD1 aligns across 7 bases. CDR1 is SGHTA, CDR2 FQGNSA, per germline. J was trimmed by 4 bases and V by 5 bases; bases with no gene match: 4. This CDR3 has 14 amino acids.